These T cell receptor beta chains were read from a single sample in a study of T cell responses to AZD1222 COVID-19 vaccine. Produced via immunoSEQ multiplex PCR; TCRdb's table is partial and in-frame only. The sample shows 80,000 to 90,000 clones, more than 75% of them seen only once. The specimen comprised peripheral blood, sampled on day 0 of MenACWY control vaccination. The receptors were gathered from an adult in good health. CDR3s include the opening cysteine and the closing phenylalanine or tryptophan.

j_call: TRBJ1-5
v_call: TRBV27
cdr3_aa: CASSSSDRASQPQHF

j_call: TRBJ2-5
v_call: TRBV7-9
cdr3_aa: CASSEGLAGSAGVEETQYF

j_call: TRBJ1-2
v_call: TRBV28
cdr3_aa: CASSLGQDPTNYGYTF

j_call: TRBJ2-5
v_call: TRBV15
cdr3_aa: CATSRDRGQETQYF

j_call: TRBJ2-7
v_call: TRBV6-2/TRBV6-3
cdr3_aa: CASSYGQGPYEQYF

j_call: TRBJ2-5
v_call: TRBV19
cdr3_aa: CASNLGGGPQETQYF

j_call: TRBJ1-1
v_call: TRBV28
cdr3_aa: CASSFLGTGKAFF

j_call: TRBJ1-1
v_call: TRBV7-8
cdr3_aa: CASSLGTELNTEAFF

j_call: TRBJ2-4
v_call: TRBV2
cdr3_aa: CASSLTGVAKNIQYF

j_call: TRBJ1-5
v_call: TRBV28
cdr3_aa: CASSLFPGKGNQPQHF

j_call: TRBJ1-2
v_call: TRBV18
cdr3_aa: CASSPGTGSNYGYTF

j_call: TRBJ1-4
v_call: TRBV14
cdr3_aa: CASSQDPGQAYEKLFF

j_call: TRBJ1-4
v_call: TRBV7-9
cdr3_aa: CASSLRGRDKIAEKLFF

j_call: TRBJ1-5
v_call: TRBV6-2/TRBV6-3
cdr3_aa: CASSLTRDQPQHF

j_call: TRBJ1-1
v_call: TRBV10-3
cdr3_aa: CAIRPDRGRTEAFF

j_call: TRBJ2-3
v_call: TRBV24-1
cdr3_aa: CATSETGGVADTQYF

j_call: TRBJ1-2
v_call: TRBV28
cdr3_aa: CASVGVLRNYGYTF

j_call: TRBJ1-1
v_call: TRBV5-1
cdr3_aa: CASSPRGTEAFF

j_call: TRBJ1-1
v_call: TRBV5-5
cdr3_aa: CASSLLKGIYTEAFF

j_call: TRBJ2-7
v_call: TRBV7-2
cdr3_aa: CASRDRGSYEQYF

j_call: TRBJ2-2
v_call: TRBV12-3/TRBV12-4
cdr3_aa: CAGRGTGLGELFF

j_call: TRBJ1-2
v_call: TRBV10-3
cdr3_aa: CASGGGPNYGYTF

j_call: TRBJ2-7
v_call: TRBV7-8
cdr3_aa: CASSLVQGNRHEQYF